This TCR beta chain emerged from a study of blood T cells in healthy people across ages. PCR was performed a second time for roughly 7 to 12 cycles using a sample-barcoded 5' primer and a J-beta primer mix. In TCRdb, the 5' RACE reads were re-called with MiXCR into one record per CDR3 protein. Here the sample spans about 670,000 distinct CDR3 sequences, over 40% being singletons. This clonotype has at least ten counts. The CDR3 runs to 17 residues. Per the germline V gene, CDR1 is SGHKS and CDR2 is YYEKEE (reference sequence). Trimming shortened V by 4 bases and J by 0 bases, and 16 bases separated the two germline ends.

The chain is built from TRBV5-5 and TRBJ1-4; D unresolved. The sequencing input was blood. The clonotype was recovered from an elderly woman in good health. DNA for the CDR3: TGTGCCAGCAGCCGCAGTCTTCCCGCTGCAACTAATGAAAAACTGTTTTTT. It translates to CASSRSLPAATNEKLFF.